The T cell receptor (beta chain) described here comes from a study of PD-1 and CTLA-4 blockade in melanoma. Generated by immunoSEQ multiplex PCR, the TCRdb table keeps only in-frame clones and is missing some. The sample includes 34,000 or so clones, approximately 90% of them seen just once. Trimming cost V 5 bases and J 2 bases, with 21 bases left between them. Germline values: CDR1 MDHEN, CDR2 SYDVKM. The CDR3 covers 18 residues. This material consisted of CD8+ T cells from peripheral blood, taken from a patient given anti-PD-1 treatment. The sequence was obtained from a human donor with melanoma. The chain recombines TRBV28 with TRBJ2-2; D assignment may be TRBD1 or TRBD2 (6 bases each). For the CDR3, the DNA is TGTGCCAGCAGTCCCCCGATTGGGGGGCTGGGTAACACCGGGGAGCTGTTTTTT. Protein: CASSPPIGGLGNTGELFF.